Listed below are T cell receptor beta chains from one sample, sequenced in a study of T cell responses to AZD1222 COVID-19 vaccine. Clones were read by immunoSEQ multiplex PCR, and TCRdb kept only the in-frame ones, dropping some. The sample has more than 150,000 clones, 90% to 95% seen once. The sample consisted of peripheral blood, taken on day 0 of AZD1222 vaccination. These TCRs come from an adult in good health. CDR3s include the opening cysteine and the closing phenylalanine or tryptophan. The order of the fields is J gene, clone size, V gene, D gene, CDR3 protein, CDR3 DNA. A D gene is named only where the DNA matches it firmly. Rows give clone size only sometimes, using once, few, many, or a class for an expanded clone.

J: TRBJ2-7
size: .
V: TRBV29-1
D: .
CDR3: CSVVPGLDSYEQYF
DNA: TGCAGCGTCGTACCGGGACTTGATTCCTACGAGCAGTACTTC

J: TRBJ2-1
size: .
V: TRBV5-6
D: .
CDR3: CASSLRKSSYNEQFF
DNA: TGTGCCAGCAGCTTGCGGAAGAGCTCCTACAATGAGCAGTTCTTC

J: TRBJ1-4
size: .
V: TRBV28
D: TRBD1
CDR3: CASSLLPGQGATTNEKLFF
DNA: TGTGCCAGCAGTTTATTGCCGGGACAGGGGGCTACTACTAATGAAAAACTGTTTTTT

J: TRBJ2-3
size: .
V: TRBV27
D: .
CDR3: CASSSTVDTQYF
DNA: TGTGCCAGCAGTTCGACAGTAGATACGCAGTATTTT

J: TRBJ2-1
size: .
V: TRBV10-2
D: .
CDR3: CASSENYNEQFF
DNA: TGCGCCAGCAGCGAGAACTACAATGAGCAGTTCTTC

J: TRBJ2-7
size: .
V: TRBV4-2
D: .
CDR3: CASSQEQDDSYEQYF
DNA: TGTGCCAGCAGCCAAGAACAGGACGACTCCTACGAGCAGTACTTC

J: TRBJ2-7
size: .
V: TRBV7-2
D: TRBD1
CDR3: CASSPSSGQYYEQYF
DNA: TGTGCCAGCAGCCCTAGTTCGGGACAGTACTACGAGCAGTACTTC

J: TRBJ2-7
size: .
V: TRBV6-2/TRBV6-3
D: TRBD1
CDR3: CASSPRQGKYEQYF
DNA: TGTGCCAGCAGTCCCCGACAGGGGAAATACGAGCAGTACTTC

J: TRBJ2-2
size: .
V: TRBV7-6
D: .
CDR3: CASSFPRGSNTGELFF
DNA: TGTGCCAGCAGCTTCCCACGAGGGTCAAACACCGGGGAGCTGTTTTTT

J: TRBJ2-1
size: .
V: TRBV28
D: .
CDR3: CASSLTSASYNEQFF
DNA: TGTGCCAGCAGTTTAACTTCTGCCTCCTACAATGAGCAGTTCTTC

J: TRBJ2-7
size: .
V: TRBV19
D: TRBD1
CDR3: CASSATGGHPYEQYF
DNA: TGTGCCAGTAGTGCCACAGGGGGGCACCCCTACGAGCAGTACTTC

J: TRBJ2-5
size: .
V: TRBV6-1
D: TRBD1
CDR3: CASSEGGTGAETQYF
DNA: TGTGCCAGCAGTGAGGGCGGGACAGGGGCAGAGACCCAGTACTTC

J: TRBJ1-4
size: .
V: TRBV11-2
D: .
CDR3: CASSLVGVGTNEKLFF
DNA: TGTGCCAGCAGCTTAGTGGGGGTTGGAACTAATGAAAAACTGTTTTTT

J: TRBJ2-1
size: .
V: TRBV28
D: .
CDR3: CASSFGKGQFF
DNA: TGTGCCAGCAGTTTCGGGAAGGGGCAGTTCTTC

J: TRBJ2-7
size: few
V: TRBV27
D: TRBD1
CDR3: CASTPDRLREQYF
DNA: TGTGCCAGCACCCCGGACAGGCTACGGGAGCAGTACTTC

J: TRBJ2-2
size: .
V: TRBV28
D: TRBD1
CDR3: CASSWDRRAAGELFF
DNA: TGTGCCAGCAGTTGGGACAGGAGGGCGGCGGGGGAGCTGTTTTTT

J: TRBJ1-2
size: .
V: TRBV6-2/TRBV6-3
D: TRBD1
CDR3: CASSYSRDSFFYGYTF
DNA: TGTGCCAGCAGTTACTCGAGGGACAGTTTTTTCTATGGCTACACCTTC

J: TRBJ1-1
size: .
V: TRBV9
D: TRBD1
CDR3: CASSQGPTGGRTEAFF
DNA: TGTGCCAGCAGCCAGGGCCCGACAGGGGGACGGACTGAAGCTTTCTTT

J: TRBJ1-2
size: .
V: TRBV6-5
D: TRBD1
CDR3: CASSYFGDRNYGYTF
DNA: TGTGCCAGCAGTTACTTCGGGGACAGGAACTATGGCTACACCTTC

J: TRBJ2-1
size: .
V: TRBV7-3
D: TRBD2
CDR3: CASSRTSGRAHNEQFF
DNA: TGTGCCAGCAGCCGGACTAGCGGGAGGGCCCACAATGAGCAGTTCTTC

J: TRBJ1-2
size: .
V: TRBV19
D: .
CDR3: CASSQQAYYGYTF
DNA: TGTGCCAGTAGCCAACAGGCTTACTATGGCTACACCTTC

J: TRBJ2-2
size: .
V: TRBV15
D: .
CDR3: CATSRDQAGELFF
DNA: TGTGCCACCAGCAGAGATCAGGCCGGGGAGCTGTTTTTT

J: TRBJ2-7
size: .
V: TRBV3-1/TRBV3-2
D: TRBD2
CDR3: CASSQEGLPYEQYF
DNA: TGTGCCAGCAGCCAAGAGGGACTACCCTACGAGCAGTACTTC

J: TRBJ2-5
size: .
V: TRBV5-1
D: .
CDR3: CASSLVKETQYF
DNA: TGCGCCAGCAGCTTGGTCAAAGAGACCCAGTACTTC

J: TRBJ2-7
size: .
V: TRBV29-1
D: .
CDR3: CSGADSYEQYF
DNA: TGCAGCGGGGCGGACAGCTACGAGCAGTACTTC

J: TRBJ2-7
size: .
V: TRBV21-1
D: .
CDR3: CASSKGGRDQSYEQYF
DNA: TGTGCCAGCAGCAAAGGAGGTAGGGACCAATCCTACGAGCAGTACTTC

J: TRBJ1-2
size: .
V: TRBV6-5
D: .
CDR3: CASSPTTGYGYTF
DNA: TGTGCCAGCAGTCCTACCACCGGATATGGCTACACCTTC

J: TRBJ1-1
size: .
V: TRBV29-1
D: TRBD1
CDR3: CSVWTGKNTEAFF
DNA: TGCAGCGTCTGGACAGGGAAAAACACTGAAGCTTTCTTT

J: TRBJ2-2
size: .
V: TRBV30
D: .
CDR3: CAWSVLGQLSITGELFF
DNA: TGTGCCTGGAGTGTACTGGGGCAGCTCTCCATAACCGGGGAGCTGTTTTTT

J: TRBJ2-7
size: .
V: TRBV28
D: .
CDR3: CASSLGTAFDEQYF
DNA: TGTGCCAGCAGTTTGGGGACCGCCTTCGACGAGCAGTACTTC

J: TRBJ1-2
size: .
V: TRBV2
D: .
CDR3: CASSLGPPYGYTF
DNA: TGTGCCAGCAGTTTGGGGCCGCCCTATGGCTACACCTTC

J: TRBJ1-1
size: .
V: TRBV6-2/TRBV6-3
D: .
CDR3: CASSWDTASTEAFF
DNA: TGTGCCAGCAGTTGGGACACAGCGTCCACTGAAGCTTTCTTT

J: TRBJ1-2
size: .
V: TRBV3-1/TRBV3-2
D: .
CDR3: CASSQVVGSNYGYTF
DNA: TGTGCCAGCAGCCAAGTTGTGGGGTCTAACTATGGCTACACCTTC

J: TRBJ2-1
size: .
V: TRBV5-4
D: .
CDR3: CASSFPGSYNEQFF
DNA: TGTGCCAGCAGCTTCCCTGGCTCCTACAATGAGCAGTTCTTC

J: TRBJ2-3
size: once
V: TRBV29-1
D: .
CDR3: CSVAGTDTQYF
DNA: TGCAGCGTTGCTGGAACAGATACGCAGTATTTT

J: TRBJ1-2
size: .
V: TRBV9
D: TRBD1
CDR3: CASSVDQGAYSYGYTF
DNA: TGTGCCAGCAGCGTAGACCAGGGGGCGTACAGCTATGGCTACACCTTC

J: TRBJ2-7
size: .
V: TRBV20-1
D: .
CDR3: CSASIGRGPYEQYF
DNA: TGCAGTGCTAGTATTGGTCGGGGCCCCTACGAGCAGTACTTC

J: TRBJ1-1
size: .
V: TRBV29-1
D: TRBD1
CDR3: CSVEGTDRGTEAFF
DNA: TGCAGCGTTGAAGGAACGGACAGGGGCACTGAAGCTTTCTTT

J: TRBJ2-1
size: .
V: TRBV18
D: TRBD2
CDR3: CASSRLRLAGGMASYNEQFF
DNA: TGTGCCAGCTCCCGACTGCGACTAGCGGGAGGTATGGCCTCATACAATGAGCAGTTCTTC

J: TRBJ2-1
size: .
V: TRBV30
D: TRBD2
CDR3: CAWSVVDLGAGGSYNEQFF
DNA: TGTGCCTGGAGTGTAGTTGATTTGGGAGCGGGAGGTTCCTACAATGAGCAGTTCTTC

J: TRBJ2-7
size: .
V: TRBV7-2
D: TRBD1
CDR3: CASSLGFGQGAYEQYF
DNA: TGTGCCAGCAGCCTAGGGTTTGGACAGGGGGCCTACGAGCAGTACTTC

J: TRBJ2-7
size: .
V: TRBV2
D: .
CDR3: CATSSSSFYEQYF
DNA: TGTGCCACATCCTCCTCCTCCTTCTACGAGCAGTACTTC

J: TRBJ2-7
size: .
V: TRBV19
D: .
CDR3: CASSQLASSYEQYF
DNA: TGTGCCAGTAGTCAACTAGCTAGCTCCTACGAGCAGTACTTC

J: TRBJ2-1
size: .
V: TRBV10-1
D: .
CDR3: CASGGTSEKGYGEQFF
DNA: TGCGCCAGCGGAGGGACGAGCGAGAAAGGATATGGTGAGCAGTTCTTC

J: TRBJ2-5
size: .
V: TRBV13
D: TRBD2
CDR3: CASSLVVGTSEETQYF
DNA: TGTGCCAGCAGCTTAGTTGTCGGGACTAGCGAAGAGACCCAGTACTTC